This paragraph reports one T cell receptor beta chain. Antigen: not known. These data are taken from a study of beta chain features in type 1 diabetes. General study points: For patients, the naive, central memory and Treg TCRB repertoires appeared more alike than for healthy donors. Insertions at VDJ junctions were less frequent in type 1 diabetes patients. These patients also deleted more nucleotides at the same junctions. PCR may have favored shorter templates equally in patients and controls.

Expressed TCRB transcripts got sequenced, as all isolated RNA was reverse transcribed. Repertoires were generated with immunoSEQ multiplex PCR, while TCRdb's copy carries only in-frame clones and drops some. The repertoire holds some 200,000 clones, approximately 10% seen once, with over 1% in the top ten. Germline V CDR1 and CDR2: SGHVS, FQNEAQ. The V segment lost 1 base and the J segment 7 bases; nucleotides outside the gene matches: 6. The CDR3 extends over 14 amino acids. The rearrangement uses TRBV7-8 and TRBJ1-2; 7 bases map to TRBD1. Sequenced material: central memory CD4+ T cells from blood. This receptor was taken from a young man in good health. The CDR3 region has the DNA TGTGCCAGCAGCTTAGACAGGGGAAAGGGTGGCTACACCTTC. As protein: CASSLDRGKGGYTF.